This entry lists 27 T cell receptor beta chains sequenced from one sample in a study of blood T cell repertoires in COVID-19. The table came from immunoSEQ multiplex PCR; TCRdb's copy has only in-frame clones and leaves some out. Here the sample spans roughly 670,000 clones, 90% being singletons. The source material was peripheral blood. The receptors stem from a woman between 18 and 30 years old with acute or convalescent COVID-19.

This clone was recorded only once. The rearrangement links TRBV12-3 or TRBV12-4 to TRBJ2-7; 8 nucleotides line up with TRBD1. With 6 bases clipped from V and 3 bases from J, the junction kept 4 bases outside the gene matches. This CDR3 spans 13 amino acids. Here the CDR3 DNA reads TGTGCCAGCAGGGACAGGGTTGGCTACGAGCAGTACTTC. Protein sequence: CASRDRVGYEQYF.

The chain employs TRBV14 and TRBJ1-2, with 9 nucleotides matching TRBD1. The CDR3 runs 15 residues. V shed 1 base and J 7 bases; nucleotides not matched to a gene: 7. Per the germline V gene, CDR1 is SGHDN and CDR2 is FVKESK. The CDR3 reads CASSQARGTGTGYTF. For the CDR3, the DNA is TGTGCCAGCAGCCAAGCACGGGGGACAGGGACTGGCTACACCTTC.

This chain uses TRBV27 with TRBJ1-6; perhaps TRBD1 as D (5 bases). The CDR3 extends over 13 amino acids. Looked up from germline, CDR1 is MNHEY and CDR2 is SMNVEV (reference sequence). V was trimmed by 3 bases and J by 14 bases, leaving 14 bases between them. CDR3 DNA sequence: TGTGCCAGCAGTTTTGGCAGGGTAGGATCCCTCCACTTT. It specifies CASSFGRVGSLHF.

The CDR3 coding sequence is TGTGCCAGCAGTGAAGGGGACAGGGGCAAGGCTTTCTTT. It codes for CASSEGDRGKAFF. The chain joins TRBV6-1 to TRBJ1-1; TRBD1 matches at 10 bases. The length of the CDR3 is 13 residues. The junction had 4 bases not matched to a gene; V was cut back by 1 base and J by 11 bases. Germline V gives CDR1 MNHNS, CDR2 SASEGT.

This clone has a handful of counts. J is TRBJ2-7 and V is TRBV7-2; 11 bases align to TRBD2. Germline CDR1 and CDR2: SGHTA and FQGNSA. There are 15 residues in the CDR3. J was trimmed by 2 bases and V by 4 bases; bases with no gene match: 4. The CDR3 bases are TGTGCCAGCAGCTCCGGGACTAGCGGACCCTACGAGCAGTACTTC. Protein sequence: CASSSGTSGPYEQYF.

The chain has TRBV7-9 and TRBJ2-6; perhaps TRBD1 as D (5 bases). Germline CDR1 SEHNR, CDR2 FQNEAQ (reference sequence). V was clipped by 3 bases and J by 1 base, with 13 bases between them. This CDR3 spans 17 amino acids. In DNA form, the CDR3 reads TGTGCCAGCAGCTTGGAAGGACACCCATCTGGGGCCAACGTCCTGACTTTC. Translated, it gives CASSLEGHPSGANVLTF.

V is TRBV9 and J is TRBJ2-5; tentative D call: TRBD1 (6 bases). In germline, CDR1 is SGDLS, CDR2 YYNGEE. This CDR3 is built from 16 residues. V lost 0 bases and J 5 bases, leaving 17 bases between the germline ends. In nucleotides, the CDR3 is TGTGCCAGCAGCGTAGTCATAGGGGGTGGTTCGGAGACCCAGTACTTC. Its protein product is CASSVVIGGGSETQYF.

The chain couples TRBV11-2 to TRBJ1-5; D may be TRBD1 (5 bases). V shed 0 bases and J shed 9 bases, with 18 bases lying between them. The CDR3 totals 16 residues. CDR1 is SGHAT and CDR2 is FQNNGV in the germline V gene. For the CDR3, the DNA is TGTGCCAGCAGCTTAGATGGAGGGACCCTAAAGGGGCCCCAGCATTTT. It specifies CASSLDGGTLKGPQHF.

This chain links TRBV11-3 with TRBJ2-1; TRBD1 aligns across 7 bases. With 8 bases clipped from V and 0 bases from J, the junction kept 4 bases outside the gene matches. The CDR3 has 14 residues. Germline V gene lookup returns CDR1 SGHNT and CDR2 YENEEA. The CDR3 DNA sequence: TGTGCCAGCGGACAGGCAACCTCCTACAATGAGCAGTTCTTC. Its translation: CASGQATSYNEQFF.

The chain combines TRBV19 with TRBJ1-2; D remains unclear. Trimming left V 10 bases short and J 3 bases short, with 12 bases between. This CDR3 region has 12 residues. Germline CDR1 is LNHDA and CDR2 is SQIVND (reference sequence). This CDR3 is CATRSPYYGYTF. DNA for the CDR3: TGTGCCACCCGTAGCCCCTACTATGGCTACACCTTC.

This chain joins TRBV3-1 (or the pseudogene TRBV3-2) and TRBJ2-5, with D hard to call. Trimming removed 2 bases at V and 6 bases at J, with 4 bases between. The CDR3 loop spans 11 amino acids. CDR1 and CDR2 (germline): LGHDT, YNNKEL (reference sequence). The CDR3 nucleotides read TGTGCCAGCAGCCAAAGCAAGACCCAGTACTTC. Translated: CASSQSKTQYF.

This chain uses TRBV3-1 (or the pseudogene TRBV3-2) with TRBJ1-2, with D possibly matching TRBD1 (5 bases). Per the germline V gene, CDR1 is LGHDT and CDR2 is YNNKEL (reference sequence). The ends were cut back, 4 bases at V and 8 bases at J, with 14 bases in the middle. This CDR3 region has 13 residues. CDR3 residues: CASSLAGGEGYTF. Here the CDR3 DNA reads TGTGCCAGCAGCCTAGCCGGGGGAGAAGGCTACACCTTC.

The CDR3 region has the DNA TGTGCCAGCAGTTATGCAGCCTACAAGGGGGGCTACACCTTC. Translated: CASSYAAYKGGYTF. J is TRBJ1-2 and V is TRBV27; D may be TRBD1 (5 bases). Trimming left V 4 bases short and J 8 bases short, with 17 bases between. CDR3 length: 14 residues. The V gene's germline CDR1 is MNHEY and CDR2 SMNVEV (reference sequence).

J is TRBJ2-2 and V is TRBV30; no reliable D call. Germline V lookup: CDR1 GTSNPN, CDR2 SVGIG (reference sequence). This CDR3 comprises 13 residues. V was cut by 3 bases and J by 0 bases, with 5 bases left in between. The CDR3 reads CAWRPANTGELFF. CDR3 sequence (DNA): TGTGCCTGGAGGCCAGCGAACACCGGGGAGCTGTTTTTT.

V usage is TRBV7-2 and J usage is TRBJ1-3; TRBD1 agrees at 9 bases. Trimming at V came to 1 base and at J to 2 bases, leaving 9 bases not matched to a gene. CDR1 SGHTA and CDR2 FQGNSA come from the germline V gene. The CDR3 totals 18 residues. CDR3 protein: CASSLGGSRTGAGNTIYF. The CDR3 coding sequence is TGTGCCAGCAGCTTAGGAGGATCTAGGACAGGGGCTGGAAACACCATATATTTT.

This chain joins TRBV12-5 and TRBJ1-2; D not certain. Germline lookup yields CDR1 LGHNT and CDR2 FRNRAP. The CDR3 covers 19 residues. Trimming took off 5 bases at V and 4 bases at J, with 29 bases between the two ends. The CDR3 reads CASGGSHPLSSGSFYGYTF. The CDR3 DNA reads TGTGCTAGTGGTGGCTCACATCCCCTCTCATCCGGGTCTTTCTATGGCTACACCTTC.

This clone was counted only a few times. The gene calls are TRBV18 and TRBJ1-1, with a weak D call TRBD1 (5 bases). Germline CDR1 KGHSH, CDR2 LQKENI. The CDR3 runs 15 residues. Between the trimmed V and J ends, which lost 1 base and 7 bases, there was a span of 16 bases. The CDR3 region has the DNA TGTGCCAGCTCACCACGATTGTCGGGGGTAGTTGAAGCTTTCTTT. It specifies CASSPRLSGVVEAFF. The full variable domain, with the rest looked up from reference TRBV18 and TRBJ1-1, is NAGVMQNPRHLVRRRGQEARLRCSPMKGHSHVYWYRQLPEEGLKFMVYLQKENIIDESGMPKERFSAEFPKEGPSILRIQQVVRGDSAAYFCASSPRLSGVVEAFFGQGTRLTVV.

The chain has TRBV5-1 and TRBJ1-1; the D gene is possibly TRBD1 (6 bases). The CDR3 totals 15 residues. In germline, CDR1 is SGHRS, CDR2 YFSETQ. V shed 4 bases and J shed 0 bases, with 13 bases lying between them. The CDR3 loop reads CASSPGTKMNTEAFF. As DNA, the CDR3 is TGCGCCAGCAGCCCTGGGACAAAAATGAACACTGAAGCTTTCTTT.

The rearrangement uses TRBV29-1 and TRBJ2-7; no clear D. The CDR3 loop spans 13 amino acids. The V and J ends lost 0 bases and 5 bases respectively, with 11 bases between them. Germline values: CDR1 SQVTM, CDR2 ANQGSEA. CDR3 in amino acids: CSVEDPDVDEQYF. The CDR3 DNA is TGCAGCGTTGAAGATCCAGATGTTGACGAGCAGTACTTC.

V usage is TRBV5-1 and J usage is TRBJ2-1; 15 bases are shared with TRBD2. Germline CDR1 SGHRS, CDR2 YFSETQ. The J segment lost 8 bases and the V segment lost 2 bases, leaving 2 bases of the junction unmatched. This CDR3 comprises 15 residues. CDR3 sequence reads: CASSLGLAGGHEQFF. CDR3 coding DNA: TGCGCCAGCAGCTTAGGACTAGCGGGGGGGCATGAGCAGTTCTTC.

This chain connects TRBV18 to TRBJ1-6, with no clear D. The CDR3 loop spans 16 amino acids. Trimming shortened V by 4 bases and J by 7 bases, and 17 bases separated the two germline ends. CDR1 is KGHSH and CDR2 is LQKENI in the germline V gene. CDR3 DNA sequence: TGTGCCAGCTCACAATACCGGGAGGAGGCGAATTCACCCCTCCACTTT. This gives the protein CASSQYREEANSPLHF.

The chain is built from TRBV12-3 or TRBV12-4 and TRBJ1-1; D is ambiguous. The CDR3 runs 12 residues. Between the trimmed V and J ends, which lost 3 bases and 5 bases, there was a span of 7 bases. Here the CDR3 DNA reads TGTGCCAGCAGTTTGGAGGATACTGAAGCTTTCTTT. Its translation is CASSLEDTEAFF.

V usage is TRBV13 and J usage is TRBJ1-6; D is unclear. Germline CDR1 is PRHDT and CDR2 is FYEKMQ (reference sequence). This CDR3 has 12 residues. V lost 2 bases to trimming and J lost 8 bases, with 4 bases between them. CDR3 loop: CASSLRDSPLHF. As DNA, the CDR3 is TGTGCCAGCAGCTTACGGGATTCACCCCTCCACTTT.

This chain links TRBV3-1 (or the pseudogene TRBV3-2) with TRBJ2-7; D is possibly TRBD1 (6 bases). This CDR3 has 16 residues. Germline V gene sequence: CDR1 LGHDT, CDR2 YNNKEL (reference sequence). V gave up 7 bases and J gave up 2 bases, with 21 bases separating them. The CDR3 DNA reads TGTGCCAGCACCATCCGGGACACCGAGGATCCCTACGAGCAGTACTTC. Translation gives CASTIRDTEDPYEQYF.

This rearrangement joins TRBV11-2 to TRBJ1-6; a possible D gene is TRBD1 (5 bases). Trimming stripped 2 bases from V and 9 bases from J, with 11 bases between. From germline, CDR1 is SGHAT and CDR2 FQNNGV. This CDR3 region has 14 residues. The CDR3 coding sequence is TGTGCCAGCAGCTTACGTTCGGGGGTTTCACCCCTCCACTTT. Residues: CASSLRSGVSPLHF.

The rearrangement links TRBV3-1 (or the pseudogene TRBV3-2) to TRBJ1-6; weak D call: TRBD1 (5 bases). The CDR3 covers 15 residues. V was cut by 6 bases and J by 0 bases, with 9 bases left in between. Germline CDR1 is LGHDT and CDR2 is YNNKEL (reference sequence). The CDR3 DNA follows: TGTGCCAGCAGTCGTCAGGGCTCCTATAATTCACCCCTCCACTTT. As protein: CASSRQGSYNSPLHF.

The genes are TRBV5-1 and TRBJ1-4; D call uncertain. CDR3 length equals 15 residues. The V gene lost 4 bases and the J gene lost 6 bases, with 16 bases spanning the gap. Looked up from germline, CDR1 is SGHRS and CDR2 is YFSETQ. The CDR3, as DNA: TGCGCCAGCAGCCCGAGGGCCCTCCTGGATGAAAAACTGTTTTTT. This translates into CASSPRALLDEKLFF.